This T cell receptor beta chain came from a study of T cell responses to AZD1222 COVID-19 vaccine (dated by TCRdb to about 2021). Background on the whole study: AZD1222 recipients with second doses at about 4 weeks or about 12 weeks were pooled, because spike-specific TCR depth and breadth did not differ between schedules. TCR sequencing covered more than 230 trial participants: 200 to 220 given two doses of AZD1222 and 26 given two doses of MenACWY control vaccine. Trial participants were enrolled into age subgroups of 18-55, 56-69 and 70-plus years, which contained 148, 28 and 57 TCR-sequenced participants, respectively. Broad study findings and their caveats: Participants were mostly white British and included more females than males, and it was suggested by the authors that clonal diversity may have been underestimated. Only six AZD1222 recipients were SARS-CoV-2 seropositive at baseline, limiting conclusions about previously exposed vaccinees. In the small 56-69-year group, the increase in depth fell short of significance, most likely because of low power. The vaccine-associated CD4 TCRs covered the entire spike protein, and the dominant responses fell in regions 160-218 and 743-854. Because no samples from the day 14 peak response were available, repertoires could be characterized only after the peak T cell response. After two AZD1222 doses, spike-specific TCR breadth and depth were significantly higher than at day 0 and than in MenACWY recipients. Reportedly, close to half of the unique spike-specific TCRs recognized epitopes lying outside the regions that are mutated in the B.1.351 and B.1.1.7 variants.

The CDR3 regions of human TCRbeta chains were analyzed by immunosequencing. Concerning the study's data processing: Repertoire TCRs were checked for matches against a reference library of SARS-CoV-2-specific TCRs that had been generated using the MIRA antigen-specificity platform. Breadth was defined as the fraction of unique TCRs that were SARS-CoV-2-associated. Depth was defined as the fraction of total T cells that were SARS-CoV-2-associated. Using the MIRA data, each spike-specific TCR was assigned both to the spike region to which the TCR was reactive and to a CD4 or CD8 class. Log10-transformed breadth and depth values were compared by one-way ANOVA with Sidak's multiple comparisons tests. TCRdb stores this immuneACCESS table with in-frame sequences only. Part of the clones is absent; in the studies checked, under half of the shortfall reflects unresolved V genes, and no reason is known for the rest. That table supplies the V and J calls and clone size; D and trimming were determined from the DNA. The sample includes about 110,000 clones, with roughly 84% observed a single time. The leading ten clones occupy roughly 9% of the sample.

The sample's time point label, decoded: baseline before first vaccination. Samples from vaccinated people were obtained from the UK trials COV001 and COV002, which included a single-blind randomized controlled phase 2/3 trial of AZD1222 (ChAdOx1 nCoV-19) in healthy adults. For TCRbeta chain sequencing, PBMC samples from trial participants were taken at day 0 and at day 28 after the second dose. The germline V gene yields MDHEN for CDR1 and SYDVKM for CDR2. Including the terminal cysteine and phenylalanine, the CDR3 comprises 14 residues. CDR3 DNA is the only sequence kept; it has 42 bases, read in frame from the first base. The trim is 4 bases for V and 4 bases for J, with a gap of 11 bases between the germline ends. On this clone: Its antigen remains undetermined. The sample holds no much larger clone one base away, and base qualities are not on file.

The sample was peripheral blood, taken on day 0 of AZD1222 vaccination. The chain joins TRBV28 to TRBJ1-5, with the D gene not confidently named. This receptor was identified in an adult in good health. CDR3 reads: CASSSPVANQPQHF. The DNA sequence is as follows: TGTGCCAGCAGTTCCCCCGTGGCTAATCAGCCCCAGCATTTT.